This T cell receptor (beta chain) was documented in a study of T cells in Graves' hyperthyroidism and ophthalmopathy (dated by TCRdb to the late 2010s). Looking at the study overall: TCR V-J signatures able to tell the groups apart were searched for in a discovery cohort of 100 or so patients, of whom roughly 42 had Graves' ophthalmopathy and 57 had stable Graves' hyperthyroidism. The 100 or so discovery patients were randomly divided into training and test sets at a 7:3 ratio. Prospective prediction of ophthalmopathy was tested in an independent validation cohort consisting of roughly 19 hyperthyroidism patients and about 17 patients who later progressed to ophthalmopathy. TCR Vbeta CDR3 sequencing of some 140 peripheral blood samples (under 45 ophthalmopathy, 75 hyperthyroidism and roughly 17 progressor patients) is reported in the paper. Once sampling was done, hyperthyroidism patients were given methimazole at a starting dose of 30 mg daily, whereas ophthalmopathy patients were given high-dose intravenous methylprednisolone. In addition, the study compared T-cell repertoires in thyroid tissue and in blood from roughly 6 Graves' hyperthyroidism patients.

Patients with uncontrolled infections, other autoimmune diseases, pregnancy or lactation were excluded. Diagnoses were based on clinical symptoms, serum thyroxine and TRAb, thyroid ultrasound and orbital computed tomography. Total RNA was extracted with Trizol reagent, and quality was checked on an Agilent 2100 Bioanalyzer. Concerning this clonotype itself: The clone's antigen remains unknown. No clone much larger than this one lies a single base away; base qualities are absent.

Amplification of TCR beta CDR3 regions was carried out from RNA transcripts. A first-round RT-PCR of the TCR CDR3 used the HTBI primer set with the Qiagen OneStep RT-PCR kit. Libraries were constructed in a second round of multiplex PCR, after which size selection and purification were performed. Libraries were sequenced paired-end with 100 bp reads on an Illumina HiSeq2000. On the authors' methods: SOAPnuke was used to process the raw data, with reads discarded if the reads contained adapters or uncalled bases, had a mean Phred below 15, or lacked an exact constant-primer or identifier match. High-quality paired reads were merged with COPE v1.2.5, and unique nucleotide sequences were defined as clonotypes. Clonotypes were aligned to IMGT TRBV, TRBD and TRBJ reference segments using MiTCR v1.1. The analysis was restricted to V-J combinations with a frequency above 0.0001, which together covered 99.2% of the repertoires. A TCS score was defined as the ratio of F50 (clonal expansion) to E x V (chaos), with BLOSUM62-based TCRdist applied between CDR3 peptides within each V-J. Welch's t-statistics and random forest reduced 500 to 650 V-J features to 10 to 15, which were used in a naive Bayes classifier (R e1071). The Morisita-Horn index was used to measure how similar the thyroid and blood repertoires were. TCRdb ran its own pipeline on the public reads, namely fastp trimming at Q25 and MiXCR clone calling, and kept in-frame beta chains. Each CDR3 protein gets just one entry, which takes the most common genes and DNA from the rows behind it. TCRdb's processing, not the study's, gives the V and J calls here. For this sample there are more than 500,000 distinct CDR3 sequences; approximately 49% appear just once. Around 44% of the sample belongs to the ten largest clones.

Here is what the overall study found, with its caveats: In validation, the model predicted progression to ophthalmopathy with approximately 71% sensitivity and roughly 75% specificity, a median of about 6.7 months before onset. Most expanded thyroid clonotypes (frequency above 0.001) were also detected in blood, a finding suggesting that blood repertoires may reflect thyroid immune responses. A 13 V-J signature model separated ophthalmopathy from stable hyperthyroidism, with around 88% sensitivity and just under 84% specificity in cross-validation and 80%/75% in testing. No statistical method was used to set the sample size in advance, and investigators knew the group allocation.

Including cysteine and phenylalanine, the CDR3 has 10 amino acids. The CDR3 DNA has 30 bases and is translated from base 1. CDR1 and CDR2 were assigned from the germline V gene as SQVTM and ANQGSEA. V loses 7 bases of germline sequence and J loses 1 base, and the interval between the two ends is 4 bases. Sequences were obtained from peripheral blood or thyroid tissue (not recorded which). Recombination linked TRBV29-1 to TRBJ2-5, with no reliable assignment of the D segment. This sequence was found in an adult woman with Graves' disease, either hyperthyroidism or ophthalmopathy (not recorded which). The nucleotide sequence reads as follows: TGCAGCGGCCTCCAAGAGACCCAGTACTTC. Its protein product is CSGLQETQYF.